This TCR beta chain originates from a study of shared clonotypes between healthy human individuals. Study-wide context: Samples came from a couple of female and a few male donors aged 18 to 49.

Remarks on this clone: With a much larger clone just one base away, this may be a read error.

Naive CD4+ cells were CD45RA-selected; the remaining cells were memory. The repertoire was sequenced with immunoSEQ multiplex PCR; TCRdb's copy has only in-frame clones and lacks some. In the table there are some 240,000 clones, approximately 70% of which are singletons. CDR3 length: 12 residues. Germline CDR1 and CDR2: SEHNR and FQNEAQ (reference sequence). V was pared by 5 bases and J by 2 bases, with 5 bases between. Specimen: memory CD4+ T cells sorted from blood. Subset noted: CD45RA-negative fraction. This chain connects TRBV7-9 to TRBJ2-3; D gene ambiguous. This receptor was identified in a man younger than 45 in good health. This CDR3 is CASSPHTDTQYF. CDR3 coding DNA: TGTGCCAGCAGCCCCCACACAGATACGCAGTATTTT. The full variable domain, in which reference TRBV7-9 and TRBJ2-3 provide the parts outside the CDR3, is DTGVSQNPRHKITKRGQNVTFRCDPISEHNRLYWYRQTLGQGPEFLTYFQNEAQLEKSRLLSDRFSAERPKGSFSTLEIQRTEQGDSAMYLCASSPHTDTQYFGPGTRLTVL.